Below, 31 T cell receptor beta chains from the same sample are listed, as sequenced in a study of vaccination and CD4 T cells after COVID-19. Antigen specificity for these receptors is unknown. Sample treatment: roughly ten-day PBMC culture with coronavirus spike peptide pools or control peptides (ViraFEST assay). At the Johns Hopkins FTIC core, DNA taken from cultured CD4+ T cells was sequenced by way of the Oncomine TCR Beta short-read assay. A single record per CDR3 protein comes from TCRdb applying MiXCR to the PCR reads. The sample contains some 7,600 distinct CDR3 sequences, 55% of which appear only once. Sequencing was performed on CD4+ T cells from blood, cultured in vitro. The source of these receptors is a human donor who had recovered from COVID-19.

The chain uses TRBV25-1 and TRBJ1-2; 10 bases map to TRBD1. V lost 4 bases, J lost 12 bases, and 11 bases stayed unmatched. The CDR3 consists of 14 residues. Germline CDR1 is MGHDK and CDR2 is SYGVNS. DNA for the CDR3: TGTGCCAGCAGTGGGGTCCCCGGACAGGGGGAAAACACCTTC. Translating it yields CASSGVPGQGENTF.

This clonotype was recorded a few times. The chain couples TRBV7-2 to TRBJ2-5, with 7 bases that match TRBD1. The CDR3 is 14 residues long. The V gene's germline CDR1 is SGHTA and CDR2 FQGNSA. The J segment lost 5 bases and the V segment lost 4 bases, leaving 7 bases of the junction unmatched. CDR3 bases: TGTGCCAGCAGCTATCGACAGGGCTGGGAGACCCAGTACTTC. This sequence encodes CASSYRQGWETQYF.

The gene calls are TRBV7-8 and TRBJ2-3; D perhaps matches TRBD1 (6 bases). Between the trimmed V and J ends, which lost 6 bases and 3 bases, there was a span of 16 bases. Germline lookup yields CDR1 SGHVS and CDR2 FQNEAQ. This CDR3 contains 15 residues. CDR3 amino acids: CASSLQGLVTDTQYF. In nucleotides, the CDR3 is TGTGCCAGCAGTTTACAGGGTCTAGTTACAGATACGCAGTATTTT.

V gene TRBV6-1 combines with J gene TRBJ2-7, with D maybe TRBD1 (6 bases). V was pared by 4 bases and J by 0 bases, with 13 bases between. The CDR3 contains 15 residues. Germline CDR1 MNHNS, CDR2 SASEGT. The CDR3 region is CASSVVTDSSYEQYF. DNA for the CDR3: TGTGCCAGCAGTGTAGTAACGGACAGCTCCTACGAGCAGTACTTC.

V usage is TRBV5-1 and J usage is TRBJ1-5, with D possibly matching TRBD1 (5 bases). This CDR3 region has 13 residues. From germline, CDR1 is SGHRS and CDR2 YFSETQ. With 4 bases removed from V and 4 bases from J, the gap between germline ends came to 9 bases. CDR3 coding DNA: TGCGCCAGCAGCCTCGACAGAAATCAGCCCCAGCATTTT. Residues: CASSLDRNQPQHF.

This clonotype was seen only a few times. The CDR3 DNA reads as TGTGCCAGTAGGGAAAGGGGAGGCTATGGCTACACCTTC. Translating it yields CASRERGGYGYTF. The chain uses TRBV19 and TRBJ1-2; maybe TRBD1 (5 bases). CDR1 is LNHDA and CDR2 is SQIVND in the germline V gene (reference sequence). Deletions cut 6 bases from V and 4 bases from J, with 12 bases between. The CDR3 sequence is 13 residues long.

The DNA for the CDR3 is TGCAGTGCTAGGGGGCAGGGGAAGGGCACCGGGGAGCTGTTTTTT. Translating it yields CSARGQGKGTGELFF. The gene calls are TRBV20-1 and TRBJ2-2; D is perhaps TRBD1 (6 bases). Germline V gene sequence: CDR1 DFQATT, CDR2 SNEGSKA (reference sequence). Between the trimmed V and J ends, which lost 3 bases and 4 bases, there was a span of 15 bases. The CDR3 contains 15 residues.

The chain uses TRBV10-3 and TRBJ1-6; 8 nucleotides align to TRBD1. The CDR3 runs to 15 residues. V trimming: 4 bases; J trimming: 10 bases; junction bases outside the gene matches: 9. Germline CDR1 reads ENHRY; CDR2 reads SYGVKD. CDR3: CAISVSGTGNSPLHF. CDR3 sequence (DNA): TGTGCCATCAGTGTATCCGGGACAGGTAACTCACCCCTCCACTTT.

The chain links TRBV19 to TRBJ2-1, with unresolved D. The CDR3 has 16 amino acids. The V gene lost 5 bases and the J gene lost 0 bases, with 14 bases spanning the gap. The germline V gene encodes CDR1 LNHDA and CDR2 SQIVND (reference sequence). CDR3 sequence: CASSFADQSSYNEQFF. CDR3 nucleotide sequence: TGTGCCAGTAGTTTCGCAGACCAAAGCTCCTACAATGAGCAGTTCTTC.

The rearrangement links TRBV4-2 to TRBJ1-6, with D possibly being TRBD1 (6 bases). This CDR3 spans 20 amino acids. Germline V gene sequence: CDR1 LGHNA, CDR2 YNFKEQ. Trimming left V 5 bases short and J 7 bases short, with 30 bases between. The CDR3 reads CASSVFSGGDKGVGNSPLHF. Written as DNA, the CDR3 is TGTGCCAGCAGCGTTTTCAGTGGAGGCGACAAGGGGGTGGGAAATTCACCCCTCCACTTT.

By sample fraction, this clonotype is medium-sized (0.01 to 0.1%). The J gene is TRBJ1-2, the V gene TRBV2; D remains ambiguous. The V end lost 5 bases, the J end lost 5 bases, and 6 bases lay between the germline ends. CDR3 length: 11 amino acids. Germline CDR1 reads SNHLY; CDR2 reads FYNNEI. The CDR3 DNA reads as TGTGCCAGCAGTAGTGAATATGGCTACACCTTC. The encoded protein is CASSSEYGYTF.

CDR3 nucleotides: TGTGCCAGCAGTGATCGGTTCTGGGGGCAAGAGACCCAGTACTTC. Translation gives CASSDRFWGQETQYF. The chain is built from TRBV2 and TRBJ2-5; D possibly uses TRBD1 or TRBD2 (5 bases each). V dropped 3 bases and J dropped 2 bases, with 13 bases sitting between them. The germline V gene has CDR1 SNHLY and CDR2 FYNNEI. This CDR3 comprises 15 residues.

This chain joins TRBV7-9 and TRBJ1-1; maybe TRBD1 (6 bases). Per germline, CDR1 SEHNR and CDR2 FQNEAQ (reference sequence). V gave up 5 bases and J gave up 1 base, with 14 bases separating them. This CDR3 region has 15 residues. CDR3 loop: CASSPNRVGNTEAFF. The CDR3 DNA follows: TGTGCCAGCAGCCCAAACAGGGTGGGGAACACTGAAGCTTTCTTT.

For the CDR3, the DNA is TGCGCCAGCAGCACAGACTTCCCATACAGGGGGAGAATGAACACTGAAGCTTTCTTT. Its protein is CASSTDFPYRGRMNTEAFF. The chain combines TRBV5-1 with TRBJ1-1; the match to TRBD1 covers 8 bases. Germline CDR1 reads SGHRS; CDR2 reads YFSETQ. With 4 bases clipped from V and 0 bases from J, the junction kept 17 bases outside the gene matches. The CDR3 is 19 residues long.

This sequence joins TRBV20-1 and TRBJ2-2; 9 positions agree with TRBD2. The V segment lost 2 bases and the J segment 0 bases; nucleotides outside the gene matches: 7. Germline CDR1 DFQATT, CDR2 SNEGSKA (reference sequence). This CDR3 has 17 amino acids. CDR3 DNA sequence: TGCAGTGCTAGAAAGGTAGCGGGGGCCACGAACACCGGGGAGCTGTTTTTT. Translating gives CSARKVAGATNTGELFF.

The chain carries TRBV18 and TRBJ2-5, with D perhaps matching TRBD1 (5 bases). With 2 bases removed from V and 5 bases from J, the gap between germline ends came to 9 bases. Germline V gives CDR1 KGHSH, CDR2 LQKENI. This CDR3 comprises 13 residues. CDR3 in amino acids: CASSPGQGETQYF. In DNA form, the CDR3 reads TGTGCCAGCTCACCAGGGCAGGGTGAGACCCAGTACTTC. The whole variable domain, filled in from reference TRBV18 and TRBJ2-5, reads NAGVMQNPRHLVRRRGQEARLRCSPMKGHSHVYWYRQLPEEGLKFMVYLQKENIIDESGMPKERFSAEFPKEGPSILRIQQVVRGDSAAYFCASSPGQGETQYFGPGTRLLVL.

Only a few counts were recorded for this clonotype. The chain is built from TRBV3-1 and TRBJ2-3; no definite D call. Germline CDR1 and CDR2: LGHDT and YNNKEL (reference sequence). V was clipped by 5 bases and J by 3 bases, with 18 bases between them. This CDR3 region has 16 residues. The DNA for the CDR3 is TGTGCCAGCAGCAACACCCTGCCTAGTAATACAGATACGCAGTATTTT. Translating gives CASSNTLPSNTDTQYF.

The rearrangement uses TRBV5-6 and TRBJ1-3; D unresolved. V was cut by 4 bases and J by 0 bases, with 11 bases left in between. The V gene's germline CDR1 is SGHDT and CDR2 YYEEEE. The CDR3 extends over 15 amino acids. The CDR3 coding sequence is TGTGCCAGCAGCCTGAGGTCCCTCTCTGGAAACACCATATATTTT. This codes for CASSLRSLSGNTIYF. Filled out from reference TRBV5-6 and TRBJ1-3, the complete variable domain reads DAGVTQSPTHLIKTRGQQVTLRCSPKSGHDTVSWYQQALGQGPQFIFQYYEEEERQRGNFPDRFSGHQFPNYSSELNVNALLLGDSALYLCASSLRSLSGNTIYFGEGSWLTVV.

The V and J genes are TRBV2 and TRBJ2-3; 11 bases line up with TRBD2. Unmatched junction bases numbered 19, after V lost 5 bases and J lost 9 bases. Per the germline V gene, CDR1 is SNHLY and CDR2 is FYNNEI. This CDR3 is 18 amino acids long. CDR3 in amino acids: CASSPLAGGAGRQGTQYF. For the CDR3, the DNA is TGTGCCAGCAGTCCCCTAGCGGGGGGCGCCGGCAGACAAGGAACGCAGTATTTT.

The gene calls are TRBV19 and TRBJ2-4, with D tentatively TRBD2 (5 bases). Trimming pared 2 bases from V and 1 base from J, leaving 27 bases between. The CDR3 has 21 residues. Germline V CDR1 and CDR2: LNHDA, SQIVND (reference sequence). The CDR3 sequence: CASSIKLRMGDARVAKNIQYF. Written as DNA, the CDR3 is TGTGCCAGTAGTATAAAATTGAGGATGGGAGATGCTAGAGTCGCCAAAAACATTCAGTACTTC.

This chain links TRBV10-3 with TRBJ1-5, with TRBD1 matching 8 bases. V was pared by 6 bases and J by 2 bases, with 3 bases of the junction left unmatched. Germline CDR1 is ENHRY and CDR2 is SYGVKD. The CDR3 spans 14 residues. Here the CDR3 DNA reads TGTGCCATCAGCCCGACAGGGGGCAATCAGCCCCAGCATTTT. Protein product: CAISPTGGNQPQHF.

This clonotype was observed a few times. This sequence joins TRBV30 and TRBJ2-7; D tentatively fits TRBD1 or TRBD2 (5 bases each). With 0 bases removed from V and 2 bases from J, the gap between germline ends came to 17 bases. The germline CDR1 and CDR2 sequences are GTSNPN and SVGIG (reference sequence). The CDR3 spans 16 residues. The CDR3 DNA reads TGTGCCTGGAGTGTACATGGGGACGGAAAGCCCTACGAGCAGTACTTC. Protein: CAWSVHGDGKPYEQYF.

This clonotype was found a few times. The chain joins TRBV6-1 to TRBJ1-2; D possibly corresponds to TRBD1 (5 bases). The CDR3 runs 17 residues. In germline, CDR1 is MNHNS, CDR2 SASEGT. Between the trimmed V and J ends, which lost 5 bases and 0 bases, there was a span of 19 bases. This CDR3 reads CASSQGWGMGTNYGYTF. The CDR3 DNA reads as TGTGCCAGCAGTCAGGGCTGGGGAATGGGGACTAACTATGGCTACACCTTC.

The V call is TRBV20-1, the J call TRBJ2-2; tentatively, D is TRBD2 (6 bases). From germline, CDR1 is DFQATT and CDR2 SNEGSKA (reference sequence). This CDR3 is 16 amino acids long. With 3 bases removed from V and 7 bases from J, the gap between germline ends came to 21 bases. The CDR3 here is CSASLQEGGPGGELFF. DNA of the CDR3: TGCAGTGCTAGCCTCCAAGAGGGAGGTCCGGGCGGGGAGCTGTTTTTT.

This clonotype was seen a single time. The CDR3 DNA is TGTGCCAGCAAGCTGACTAGGAACACAGATACGCAGTATTTT. Encoded protein: CASKLTRNTDTQYF. The chain is built from TRBV6-2 or TRBV6-3 and TRBJ2-3; D is possibly TRBD2 (6 bases). This CDR3 is 14 amino acids long. Trimming shortened V by 7 bases and J by 2 bases, and 13 bases separated the two germline ends. The germline V gene has CDR1 MNHEY and CDR2 SVGEGT.

The gene calls are TRBV11-3 and TRBJ2-1; D is undetermined. Germline lookup yields CDR1 SGHNT and CDR2 YENEEA. V dropped 3 bases and J dropped 4 bases, with 13 bases sitting between them. The CDR3 runs to 15 residues. As DNA, the CDR3 is TGTGCCAGCAGCTTGTCCAGGATCCCTTACAATGAGCAGTTCTTC. Translated: CASSLSRIPYNEQFF. The variable domain in full, completed from reference TRBV11-3 and TRBJ2-1, reads EAGVVQSPRYKIIEKKQPVAFWCNPISGHNTLYWYLQNLGQGPELLIRYENEEAVDDSQLPKDRFSAERLKGVDSTLKIQPAELGDSAVYLCASSLSRIPYNEQFFGPGTRLTVL.

This clonotype was counted between two and nine times. The rearrangement joins TRBV20-1 to TRBJ1-1; 8 bases map to TRBD1. The CDR3 extends over 14 amino acids. Germline V gene data show CDR1 as DFQATT and CDR2 as SNEGSKA (reference sequence). Germline trimming cut 1 base from V and 3 bases from J; bases unmatched to any gene: 4. The CDR3 nucleotides are TGCAGTGCTAGAGGTTTGACAGGGGACACTGAAGCTTTCTTT. Its protein product is CSARGLTGDTEAFF.

The J gene is TRBJ2-3, the V gene TRBV10-2, with D tentatively TRBD2 (7 bases). CDR1 is WSHSY and CDR2 is SAAADI in the germline V gene. The CDR3 is 14 amino acids. The ends were cut back, 7 bases at V and 0 bases at J, with 11 bases in the middle. This CDR3 reads CASKAGASTDTQYF. The CDR3 region has the DNA TGCGCCAGCAAGGCGGGGGCTAGCACAGATACGCAGTATTTT.

The CDR3, as DNA: TGTGCCAGCAGCCACCGGGACAGGGGCCCCTTGAACACTGAAGCTTTCTTT. This gives the protein CASSHRDRGPLNTEAFF. The chain links TRBV12-3 or TRBV12-4 to TRBJ1-1; the match to TRBD1 covers 10 bases. This CDR3 spans 17 amino acids. V lost 6 bases and J lost 0; bases outside the gene matches: 10.

Note on this clonotype: Being one base from a much bigger clone, this may be a read error. The chain joins TRBV18 to TRBJ1-2, with D possibly being TRBD1 (6 bases). The CDR3 runs 16 residues. V lost 3 bases, J lost 5 bases, and 19 bases lay in between. Germline loops: CDR1 KGHSH, CDR2 LQKENI. The CDR3 is CASSPVIVGTPYGYTF. CDR3 sequence (DNA): TGTGCCAGCTCACCCGTGATTGTGGGGACACCGTATGGCTACACCTTC.

Relative to its sample, this clonotype is medium-sized. DNA of the CDR3: TGTGCCAGCAGCTTAGACAGGGCCTTGGGCACTGAAGCTTTCTTT. It encodes CASSLDRALGTEAFF. This chain links TRBV7-6 with TRBJ1-1, with a possible D match to TRBD1 (6 bases). Germline V CDR1 and CDR2: SGHVS, FNYEAQ. The CDR3 runs 15 residues. V was pared by 1 base and J by 4 bases, with 13 bases between.